This T cell receptor beta chain is from a study of human T cells and chemical hapten exposure. Study-wide results and limits: TCRs above 1 in 1000 frequency stayed constant with DPC sensitization.

Note on this clonotype: The antigen remains unidentified.

V lost 5 bases, J lost 4 bases, and 14 bases stayed unmatched. Germline CDR1 reads DFQATT; CDR2 reads SNEGSKA (reference sequence). This CDR3 has 15 amino acids. Each cDNA molecule in the library carried unique molecular identifiers. As processed by the authors: Sample-level TCR yields exhibited a median of approximately 96,000, with a range of roughly 23,224 to 750,000. TCRdb reprocessed the 5' RACE reads with MiXCR, giving one entry per CDR3 protein. TCRdb, not the original authors, processed these V and J calls. The sample contains around 82,000 distinct CDR3 sequences, about 8.4% of which appear only once. The study extracted total RNA from unfractionated whole blood.

The clonotype comes from a male donor in good health. The rearrangement joins TRBV20-1 to TRBJ2-7, with 7 bases fitting TRBD1. CDR3 sequence: CSASVEGQWPYEQYF. CDR3 DNA sequence: TGCAGTGCTTCGGTCGAGGGACAGTGGCCTTACGAGCAGTACTTC.